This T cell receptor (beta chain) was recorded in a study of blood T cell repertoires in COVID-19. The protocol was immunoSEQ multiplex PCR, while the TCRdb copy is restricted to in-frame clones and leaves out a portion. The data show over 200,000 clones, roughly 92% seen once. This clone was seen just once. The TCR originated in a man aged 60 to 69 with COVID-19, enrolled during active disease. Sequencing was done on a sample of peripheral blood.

The chain's CDR3 is CSASRAGPANYGYTF. CDR3 sequence (DNA): TGCAGTGCTAGTAGGGCAGGGCCCGCTAACTATGGCTACACCTTC. This sequence joins TRBV20-1 and TRBJ1-2, with a possible D match to TRBD1 (5 bases). V was trimmed by 3 bases and J by 0 bases, leaving 14 bases between them. The CDR3 length is 15 residues. Germline V gene data show CDR1 as DFQATT and CDR2 as SNEGSKA (reference sequence).